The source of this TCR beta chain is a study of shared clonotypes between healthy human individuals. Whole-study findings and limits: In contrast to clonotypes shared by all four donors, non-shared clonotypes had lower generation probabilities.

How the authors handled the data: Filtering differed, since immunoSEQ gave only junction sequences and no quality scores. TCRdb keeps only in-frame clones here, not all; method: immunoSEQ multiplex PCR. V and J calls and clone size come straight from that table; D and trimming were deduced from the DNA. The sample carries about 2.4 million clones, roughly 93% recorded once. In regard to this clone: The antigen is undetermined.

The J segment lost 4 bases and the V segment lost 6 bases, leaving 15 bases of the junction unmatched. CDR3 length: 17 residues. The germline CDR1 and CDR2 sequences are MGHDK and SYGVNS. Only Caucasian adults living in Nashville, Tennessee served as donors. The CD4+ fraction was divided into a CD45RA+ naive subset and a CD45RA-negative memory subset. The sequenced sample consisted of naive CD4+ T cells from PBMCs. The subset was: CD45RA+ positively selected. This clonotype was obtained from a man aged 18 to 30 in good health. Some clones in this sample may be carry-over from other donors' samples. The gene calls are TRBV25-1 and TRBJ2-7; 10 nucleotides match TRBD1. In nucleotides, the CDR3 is TGTGCCAGCAGCAATCCCTCCGGGACAGGGGTACTATACGAGCAGTACTTC. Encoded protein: CASSNPSGTGVLYEQYF.